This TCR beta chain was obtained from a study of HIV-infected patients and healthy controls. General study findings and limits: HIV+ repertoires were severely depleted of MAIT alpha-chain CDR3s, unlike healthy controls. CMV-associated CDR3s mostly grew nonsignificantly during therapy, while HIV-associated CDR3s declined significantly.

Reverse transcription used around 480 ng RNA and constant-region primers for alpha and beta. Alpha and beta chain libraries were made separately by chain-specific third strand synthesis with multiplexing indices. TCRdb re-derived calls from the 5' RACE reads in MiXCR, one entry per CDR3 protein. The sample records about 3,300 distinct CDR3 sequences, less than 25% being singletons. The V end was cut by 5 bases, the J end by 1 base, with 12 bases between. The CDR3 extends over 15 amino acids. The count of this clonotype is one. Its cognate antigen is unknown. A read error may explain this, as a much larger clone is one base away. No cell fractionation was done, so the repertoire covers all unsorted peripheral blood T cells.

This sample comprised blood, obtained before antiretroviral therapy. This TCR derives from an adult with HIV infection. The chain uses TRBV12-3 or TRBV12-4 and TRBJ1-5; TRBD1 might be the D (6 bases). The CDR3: CASSQYTGSNQPQHF. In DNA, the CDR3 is TGTGCCAGCAGTCAATACACAGGGAGCAATCAGCCCCAGCATTTT.